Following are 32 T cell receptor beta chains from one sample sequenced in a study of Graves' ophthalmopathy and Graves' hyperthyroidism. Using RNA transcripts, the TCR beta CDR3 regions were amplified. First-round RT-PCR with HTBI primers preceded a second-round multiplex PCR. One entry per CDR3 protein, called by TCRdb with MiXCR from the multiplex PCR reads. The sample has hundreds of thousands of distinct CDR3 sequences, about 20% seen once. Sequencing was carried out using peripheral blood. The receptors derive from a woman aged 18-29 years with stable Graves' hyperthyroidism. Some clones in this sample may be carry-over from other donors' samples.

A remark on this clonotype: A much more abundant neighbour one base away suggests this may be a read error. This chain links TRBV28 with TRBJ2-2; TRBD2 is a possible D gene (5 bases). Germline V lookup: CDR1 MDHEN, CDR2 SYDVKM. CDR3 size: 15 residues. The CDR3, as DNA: TGTGCCAGCAGTTTGCTTGTGAAGATCACCGGGGAGCCGTTTTTT. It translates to CASSLLVKITGEPFF.

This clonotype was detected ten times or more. The DNA for the CDR3 is TGTGCCAGCACCGGGGTGTGGGACCCCCAAGAGACCCAGTACTTC. Translating it yields CASTGVWDPQETQYF. This chain links TRBV2 with TRBJ2-5; either TRBD1 or TRBD2 may supply D (5 bases each). The CDR3 spans 15 residues. Germline CDR1 and CDR2: SNHLY and FYNNEI. V was shortened by 7 bases and J by 1 base, with 16 bases between the two germline ends.

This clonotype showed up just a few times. The CDR3 sequence is CASDRVYGYTF. In DNA form, the CDR3 reads TGTGCCAGCGACAGGGTCTATGGCTACACCTTC. V and J are TRBV2 and TRBJ1-2; 7 bases fit TRBD1. Trimming removed 8 bases from V and 4 bases from J; junction bases left unmatched: 1. Germline CDR1 SNHLY, CDR2 FYNNEI. The CDR3 extends over 11 amino acids. Combining the CDR3 with reference TRBV2 and TRBJ1-2 gives the whole variable domain EPEVTQTPSHQVTQMGQEVILRCVPISNHLYFYWYRQILGQKVEFLVSFYNNEISEKSEIFDDQFSVERPDGSNFTLKIRSTKLEDSAMYFCASDRVYGYTFGSGTRLTVV.

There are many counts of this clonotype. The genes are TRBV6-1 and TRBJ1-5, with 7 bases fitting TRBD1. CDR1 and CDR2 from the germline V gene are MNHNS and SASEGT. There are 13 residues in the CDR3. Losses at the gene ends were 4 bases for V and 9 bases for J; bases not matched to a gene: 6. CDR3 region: CASSGRGERPQHF. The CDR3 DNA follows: TGTGCCAGCAGTGGCAGGGGGGAGAGGCCCCAGCATTTT.

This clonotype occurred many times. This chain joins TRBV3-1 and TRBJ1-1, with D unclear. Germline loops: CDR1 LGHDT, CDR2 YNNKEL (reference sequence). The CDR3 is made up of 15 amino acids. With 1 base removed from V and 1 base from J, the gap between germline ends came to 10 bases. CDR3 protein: CASSQVSPSNTEAFF. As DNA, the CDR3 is TGTGCCAGCAGCCAAGTTTCGCCATCGAACACTGAAGCTTTCTTT.

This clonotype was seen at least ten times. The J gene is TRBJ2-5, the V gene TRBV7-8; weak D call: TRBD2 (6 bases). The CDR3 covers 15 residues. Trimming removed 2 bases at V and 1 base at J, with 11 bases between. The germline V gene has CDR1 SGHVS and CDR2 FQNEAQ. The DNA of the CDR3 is TGTGCCAGCAGCTTACGCGGGACTTCCCAAGAGACCCAGTACTTC. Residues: CASSLRGTSQETQYF.

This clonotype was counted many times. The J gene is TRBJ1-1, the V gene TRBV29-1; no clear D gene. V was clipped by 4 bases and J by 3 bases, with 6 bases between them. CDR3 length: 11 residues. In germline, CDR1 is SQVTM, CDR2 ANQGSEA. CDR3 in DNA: TGCAGCGTTGTTATGGACACTGAAGCTTTCTTT. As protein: CSVVMDTEAFF.

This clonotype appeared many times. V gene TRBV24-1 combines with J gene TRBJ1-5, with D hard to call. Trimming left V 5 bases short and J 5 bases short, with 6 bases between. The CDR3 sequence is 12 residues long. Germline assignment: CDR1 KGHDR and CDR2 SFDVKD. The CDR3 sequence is CATSGPDQPQHF. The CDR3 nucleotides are TGTGCCACCAGTGGGCCCGATCAGCCCCAGCATTTT.

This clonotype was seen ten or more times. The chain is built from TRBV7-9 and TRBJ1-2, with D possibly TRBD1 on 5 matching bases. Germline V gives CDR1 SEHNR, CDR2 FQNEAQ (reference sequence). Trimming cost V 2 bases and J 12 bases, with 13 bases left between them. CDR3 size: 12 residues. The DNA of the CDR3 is TGTGCCAGCAGCTTACTGGGGCGGGCTAACACCTTC. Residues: CASSLLGRANTF.

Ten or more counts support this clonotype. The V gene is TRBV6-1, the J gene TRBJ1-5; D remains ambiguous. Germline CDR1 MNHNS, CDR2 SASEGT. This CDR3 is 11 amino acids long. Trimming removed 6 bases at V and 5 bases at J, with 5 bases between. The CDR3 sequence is CASRPDQPQHF. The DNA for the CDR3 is TGTGCCAGCAGACCCGATCAGCCCCAGCATTTT.

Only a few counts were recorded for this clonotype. CDR3 nucleotides: TGTGCCAGCAGGGATGACAGGGGGGAGAACACTGAAGCTTTCTTT. It is translated as CASRDDRGENTEAFF. The chain employs TRBV6-1 and TRBJ1-1; 9 bases match TRBD1. CDR1 and CDR2 from the germline V gene are MNHNS and SASEGT. The CDR3 spans 15 residues. V dropped 6 bases and J dropped 1; count of bases not matched to a gene: 6.

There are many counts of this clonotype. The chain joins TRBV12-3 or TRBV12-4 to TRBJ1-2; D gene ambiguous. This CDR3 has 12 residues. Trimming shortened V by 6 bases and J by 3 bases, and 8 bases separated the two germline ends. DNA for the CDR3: TGTGCCAGCAGAGCCGGCTACTATGGCTACACCTTC. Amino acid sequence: CASRAGYYGYTF.

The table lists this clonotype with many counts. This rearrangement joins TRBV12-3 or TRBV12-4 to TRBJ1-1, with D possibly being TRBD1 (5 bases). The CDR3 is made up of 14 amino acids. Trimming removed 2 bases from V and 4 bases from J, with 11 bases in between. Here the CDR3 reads CASSLLGEVTEAFF. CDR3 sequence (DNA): TGTGCCAGCAGTTTACTGGGGGAGGTCACTGAAGCTTTCTTT.

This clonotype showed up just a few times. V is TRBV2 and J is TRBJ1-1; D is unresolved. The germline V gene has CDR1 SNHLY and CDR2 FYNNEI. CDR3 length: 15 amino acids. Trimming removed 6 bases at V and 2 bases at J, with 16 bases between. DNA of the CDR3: TGTGCCAGCAGCGAAAGCCACAGCGCCAACACTGAAGCTTTCTTT. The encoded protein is CASSESHSANTEAFF.

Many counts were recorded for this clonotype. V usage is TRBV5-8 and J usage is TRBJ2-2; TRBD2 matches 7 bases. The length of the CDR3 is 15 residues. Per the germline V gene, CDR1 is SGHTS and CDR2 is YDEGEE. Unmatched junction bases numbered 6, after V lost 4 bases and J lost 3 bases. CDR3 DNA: TGTGCCAGCAGCGCTGGGACTACATACACCGGGGAGCTGTTTTTT. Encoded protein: CASSAGTTYTGELFF.

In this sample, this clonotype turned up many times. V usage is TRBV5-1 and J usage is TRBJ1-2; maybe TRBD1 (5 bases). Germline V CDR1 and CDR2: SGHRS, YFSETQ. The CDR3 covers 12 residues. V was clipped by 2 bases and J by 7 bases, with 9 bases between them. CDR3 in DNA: TGCGCCAGCAGCTTAGTCGACAGTGGCTACACCTTC. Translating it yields CASSLVDSGYTF.

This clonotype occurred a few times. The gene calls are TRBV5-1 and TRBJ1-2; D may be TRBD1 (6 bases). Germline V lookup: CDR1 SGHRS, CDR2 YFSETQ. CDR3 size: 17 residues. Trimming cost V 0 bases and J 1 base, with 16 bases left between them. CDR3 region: CASSLDLAGALNYGYTF. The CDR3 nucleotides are TGCGCCAGCAGCTTGGACTTGGCGGGGGCACTTAACTATGGCTACACCTTC. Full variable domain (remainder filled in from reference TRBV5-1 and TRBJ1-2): KAGVTQTPRYLIKTRGQQVTLSCSPISGHRSVSWYQQTPGQGLQFLFEYFSETQRNKGNFPGRFSGRQFSNSRSEMNVSTLELGDSALYLCASSLDLAGALNYGYTFGSGTRLTVV.

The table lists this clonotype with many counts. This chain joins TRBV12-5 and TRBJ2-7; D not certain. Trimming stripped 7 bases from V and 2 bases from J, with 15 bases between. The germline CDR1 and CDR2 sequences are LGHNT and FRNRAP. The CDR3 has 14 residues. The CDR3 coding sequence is TGTGCTAGTGCCCCTGATACGGGCCCCTACGAGCAGTACTTC. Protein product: CASAPDTGPYEQYF.

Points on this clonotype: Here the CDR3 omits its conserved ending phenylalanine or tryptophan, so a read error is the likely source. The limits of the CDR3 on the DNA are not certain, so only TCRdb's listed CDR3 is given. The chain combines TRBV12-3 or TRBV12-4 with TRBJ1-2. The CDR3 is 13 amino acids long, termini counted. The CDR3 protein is CASRLYGDYGYSY.

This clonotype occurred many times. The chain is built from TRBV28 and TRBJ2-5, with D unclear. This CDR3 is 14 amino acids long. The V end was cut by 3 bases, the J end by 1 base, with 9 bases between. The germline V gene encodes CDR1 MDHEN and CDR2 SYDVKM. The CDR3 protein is CASSLSRSQETQYF. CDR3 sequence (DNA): TGTGCCAGCAGTTTGTCCAGGTCCCAAGAGACCCAGTACTTC.

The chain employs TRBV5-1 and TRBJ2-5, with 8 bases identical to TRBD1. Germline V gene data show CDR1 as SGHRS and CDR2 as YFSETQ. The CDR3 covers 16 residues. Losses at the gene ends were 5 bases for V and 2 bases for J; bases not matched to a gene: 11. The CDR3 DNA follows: TGCGCCAGCAGATCCGGCGACAGGGGCACTCAAGAGACCCAGTACTTC. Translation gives CASRSGDRGTQETQYF.

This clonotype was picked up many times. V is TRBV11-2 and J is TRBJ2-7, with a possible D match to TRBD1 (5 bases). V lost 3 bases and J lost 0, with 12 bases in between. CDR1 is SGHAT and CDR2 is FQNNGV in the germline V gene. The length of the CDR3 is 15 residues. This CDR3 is CASSFQGPSSYEQYF. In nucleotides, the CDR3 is TGTGCCAGCAGCTTTCAGGGCCCTAGCTCCTACGAGCAGTACTTC. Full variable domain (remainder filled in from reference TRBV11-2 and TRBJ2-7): EAGVAQSPRYKIIEKRQSVAFWCNPISGHATLYWYQQILGQGPKLLIQFQNNGVVDDSQLPKDRFSAERLKGVDSTLKIQPAKLEDSAVYLCASSFQGPSSYEQYFGPGTRLTVT.

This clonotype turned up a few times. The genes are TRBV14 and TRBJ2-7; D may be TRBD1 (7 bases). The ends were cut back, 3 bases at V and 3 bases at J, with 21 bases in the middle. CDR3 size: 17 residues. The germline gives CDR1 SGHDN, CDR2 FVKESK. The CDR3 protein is CASSQPVGAGGFYEQYF. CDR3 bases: TGTGCCAGCAGCCAGCCGGTCGGGGCAGGGGGGTTCTACGAGCAGTACTTC.

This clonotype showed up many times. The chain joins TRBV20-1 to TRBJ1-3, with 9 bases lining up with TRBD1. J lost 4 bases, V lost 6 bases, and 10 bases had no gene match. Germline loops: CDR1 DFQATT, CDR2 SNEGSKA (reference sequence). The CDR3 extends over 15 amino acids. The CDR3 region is CSASPGQGTGNTIYF. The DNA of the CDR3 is TGCAGTGCCTCCCCCGGACAGGGGACAGGAAACACCATATATTTT.

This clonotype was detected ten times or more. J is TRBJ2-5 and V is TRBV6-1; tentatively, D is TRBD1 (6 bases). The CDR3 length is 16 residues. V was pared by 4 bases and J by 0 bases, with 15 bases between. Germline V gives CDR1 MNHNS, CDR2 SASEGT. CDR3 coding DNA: TGTGCCAGCAGTGCAAAACTGGACAGTTACCAAGAGACCCAGTACTTC. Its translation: CASSAKLDSYQETQYF.

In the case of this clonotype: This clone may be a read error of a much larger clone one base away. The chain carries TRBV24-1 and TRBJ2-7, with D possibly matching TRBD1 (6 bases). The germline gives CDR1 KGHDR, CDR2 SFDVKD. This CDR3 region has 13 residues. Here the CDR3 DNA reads TGTGCCACCAGGGGGGCAAGCTCCTACGAGCAGGACTTC. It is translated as CATRGASSYEQDF.

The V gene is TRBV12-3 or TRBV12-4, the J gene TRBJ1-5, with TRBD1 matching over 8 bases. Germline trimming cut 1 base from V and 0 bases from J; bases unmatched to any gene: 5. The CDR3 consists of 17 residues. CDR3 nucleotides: TGTGCCAGCAGTTTAGAGGCAGGGGGCTATAGCAATCAGCCCCAGCATTTT. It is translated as CASSLEAGGYSNQPQHF.

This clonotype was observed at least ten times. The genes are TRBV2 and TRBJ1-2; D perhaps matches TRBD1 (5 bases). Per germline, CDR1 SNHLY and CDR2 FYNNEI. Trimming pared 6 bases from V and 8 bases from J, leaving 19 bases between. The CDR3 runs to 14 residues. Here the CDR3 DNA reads TGTGCCAGCAGAGCTCAGGGAGGGAGCTGGGGCTACACCTTC. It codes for CASRAQGGSWGYTF.

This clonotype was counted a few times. CDR3 nucleotides: TGTGCCAGCAGCCCACGGGACACGGAGTCCTACGAGCAGTACTTC. This sequence encodes CASSPRDTESYEQYF. The chain links TRBV4-2 to TRBJ2-7, with D perhaps matching TRBD1 (6 bases). From germline, CDR1 is LGHNA and CDR2 YNFKEQ. The CDR3 runs 15 residues. Trimming shortened V by 4 bases and J by 1 base, and 14 bases separated the two germline ends.

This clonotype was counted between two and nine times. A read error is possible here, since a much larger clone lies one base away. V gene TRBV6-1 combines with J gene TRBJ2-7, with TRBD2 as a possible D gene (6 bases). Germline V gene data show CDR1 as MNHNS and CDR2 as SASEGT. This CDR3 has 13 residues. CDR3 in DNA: TGTGCCAGCCGTGACGGGGGAACCTACGAGCAGTACTTC. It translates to CASRDGGTYEQYF.

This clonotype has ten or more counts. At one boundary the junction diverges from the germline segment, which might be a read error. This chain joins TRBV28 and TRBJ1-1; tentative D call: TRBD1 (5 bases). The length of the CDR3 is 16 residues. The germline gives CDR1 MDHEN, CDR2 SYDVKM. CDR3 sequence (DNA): TGTGCCAACAGTTTTCGATCAGGGTCGGGGGATACTGAAGCTTTCTTT. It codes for CANSFRSGSGDTEAFF. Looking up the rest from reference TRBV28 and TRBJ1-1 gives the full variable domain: DVKVTQSSRYLVKRTGEKVFLECVQDMDHENMFWYRQDPGLGLRLIYFSYDVKMKEKGDIPEGYSVSREKKERFSLILESASTNQTSMYLCANSFRSGSGDTEAFFGQGTRLTVV.

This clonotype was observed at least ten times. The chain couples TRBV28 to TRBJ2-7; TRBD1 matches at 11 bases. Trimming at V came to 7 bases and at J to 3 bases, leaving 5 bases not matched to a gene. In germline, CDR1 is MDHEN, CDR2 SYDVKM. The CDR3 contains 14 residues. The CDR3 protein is CASTMGQGGYEQYF. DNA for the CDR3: TGTGCCAGCACCATGGGACAGGGGGGCTACGAGCAGTACTTC.